Below are 18 T cell receptor beta chains sequenced from a single sample in a study of technical replicates of blood from a handful of donors. The table came from immunoSEQ multiplex PCR; TCRdb's copy has only in-frame clones and leaves some out. The table lists 50,000 to 70,000 clones, roughly 88% of them singletons, with 4% to 5% in the top ten. The sample consisted of PBMCs. These receptors all stem from a human donor in good health. Some clones in this sample may be carry-over from other donors' samples.

The count of this clone is one. Likely a read error: the CDR3 ends without its conserved phenylalanine or tryptophan. The DNA is omitted, as the CDR3 cannot be located on it reliably, and the CDR3 follows TCRdb's listing. This chain connects TRBV19 to TRBJ2-4; TRBD2, as called in the table, went unchecked against the DNA. Germline V CDR1 and CDR2: LNHDA, SQIVND (reference sequence). The CDR3 numbers 8 amino acids, ends counted. The CDR3 is CASSRGLA.

The count of this clone is one. The CDR3 nucleotides are TGTGCCAGCAGCTTAACCGGGGGAGTTGACAATGAGCAGTTCTTC. Translation: CASSLTGGVDNEQFF. The genes are TRBV7-2 and TRBJ2-1; the D gene is possibly TRBD2 (6 bases). Germline values: CDR1 SGHTA, CDR2 FQGNSA. Trimming cost V 2 bases and J 5 bases, with 13 bases left between them. There are 15 residues in the CDR3. Variable domain in full (rest from reference TRBV7-2 and TRBJ2-1): GAGVSQSPSNKVTEKGKDVELRCDPISGHTALYWYRQSLGQGLEFLIYFQGNSAPDKSGLPSDRFSAERTGGSVSTLTIQRTQQEDSAVYLCASSLTGGVDNEQFFGPGTRLTVL.

This clone was found once. The CDR3 nucleotides are TGTGCCAGCAATATCGGAGGTGAGCAGTTCTTC. The encoded protein is CASNIGGEQFF. The chain joins TRBV7-9 to TRBJ2-1, with D possibly TRBD2 on 5 matching bases. Germline V CDR1 and CDR2: SEHNR, FQNEAQ (reference sequence). V was clipped by 7 bases and J by 9 bases, with 10 bases between them. The CDR3 covers 11 residues.

The chain couples TRBV29-1 to TRBJ2-1; 8 bases are shared with TRBD2. Germline trimming cut 4 bases from V and 1 base from J; bases unmatched to any gene: 6. Germline V CDR1 and CDR2: SQVTM, ANQGSEA. CDR3 length: 15 residues. The CDR3 spells CSVVGTGGSYNEQFF. The CDR3 bases are TGCAGCGTTGTGGGTACGGGGGGGTCCTACAATGAGCAGTTCTTC.

The V call is TRBV27, the J call TRBJ1-1; 9 bases map to TRBD1. Trimming cost V 5 bases and J 1 base; bases outside gene matches: 5. The germline V gene encodes CDR1 MNHEY and CDR2 SMNVEV (reference sequence). The length of the CDR3 is 15 residues. The CDR3 bases are TGTGCCAGCAGTCCATGGACAGGGGAGAACACTGAAGCTTTCTTT. This encodes CASSPWTGENTEAFF.

The CDR3, as DNA: TGTGCCAGTAATCTAGGCACTGTTAGCAATCAGCCCCAGCATTTT. The encoded protein is CASNLGTVSNQPQHF. V is TRBV19 and J is TRBJ1-5; no firm D call. The V gene lost 7 bases and the J gene lost 0 bases, with 13 bases spanning the gap. Germline V gives CDR1 LNHDA, CDR2 SQIVND (reference sequence). This CDR3 has 15 amino acids.

The chain links TRBV7-8 to TRBJ2-5; D remains ambiguous. CDR1 is SGHVS, CDR2 FQNEAQ, per germline. The CDR3 spans 13 residues. V gave up 1 base and J gave up 2 bases, with 5 bases separating them. Here the CDR3 DNA reads TGTGCCAGCAGCTTAGGCAGGCAAGAGACCCAGTACTTC. Its translation is CASSLGRQETQYF.

V is TRBV4-2 and J is TRBJ2-1; no reliable D call. Germline V gene data show CDR1 as LGHNA and CDR2 as YNFKEQ. The V and J ends lost 4 bases and 0 bases respectively, with 10 bases between them. The CDR3 runs to 15 residues. This CDR3 is CASSPEVSSYNEQFF. The CDR3 coding sequence is TGTGCCAGCAGCCCAGAAGTCAGCTCCTACAATGAGCAGTTCTTC.

The chain recombines TRBV15 with TRBJ2-2, with a possible D match to TRBD2 (6 bases). Germline V CDR1 and CDR2: LNHNV, YYDKDF (reference sequence). V lost 0 bases, J lost 8 bases, and 10 bases lay in between. The CDR3 contains 14 residues. The CDR3 nucleotides read TGTGCCACCAGCAGAGATCGCGGGGTTGGGGAGCTGTTTTTT. It encodes CATSRDRGVGELFF.

This chain joins TRBV7-2 and TRBJ2-1, with D possibly TRBD1 on 5 matching bases. Per the germline V gene, CDR1 is SGHTA and CDR2 is FQGNSA. CDR3 size: 14 residues. V was clipped by 5 bases and J by 7 bases, with 15 bases between them. CDR3 in DNA: TGTGCCAGCAGCCTAGGGGCCTCTTGGAATGAGCAGTTCTTC. Protein sequence: CASSLGASWNEQFF. The variable domain in full, with the rest retrieved from reference TRBV7-2 and TRBJ2-1, is GAGVSQSPSNKVTEKGKDVELRCDPISGHTALYWYRQSLGQGLEFLIYFQGNSAPDKSGLPSDRFSAERTGGSVSTLTIQRTQQEDSAVYLCASSLGASWNEQFFGPGTRLTVL.

This sequence joins TRBV7-3 and TRBJ2-3, with a weak D call TRBD2 (5 bases). Trimming stripped 4 bases from V and 6 bases from J, with 8 bases between. Germline values: CDR1 SGHTA, CDR2 FQGTGA. The CDR3 covers 12 residues. Here the CDR3 reads CASSSPGDTQYF. The DNA of the CDR3 is TGTGCCAGCAGCTCCCCGGGGGATACGCAGTATTTT. The full variable domain, with the rest looked up from reference TRBV7-3 and TRBJ2-3, is GAGVSQTPSNKVTEKGKYVELRCDPISGHTALYWYRQSLGQGPEFLIYFQGTGAADDSGLPNDRFFAVRPEGSVSTLKIQRTERGDSAVYLCASSSPGDTQYFGPGTRLTVL.

The chain employs TRBV27 and TRBJ2-3; 8 bases line up with TRBD1. Germline values: CDR1 MNHEY, CDR2 SMNVEV (reference sequence). CDR3 size: 16 residues. V lost 5 bases to trimming and J lost 0 bases; unmatched junction nucleotides: 7. CDR3 loop: CASSPPDRESTDTQYF. As DNA, the CDR3 is TGTGCCAGCAGTCCACCGGACAGGGAGAGCACAGATACGCAGTATTTT.

V is TRBV5-4 and J is TRBJ2-1; D unclear. The CDR3 spans 13 residues. CDR1 is SGHNT, CDR2 YYREEE, per germline (reference sequence). V lost 2 bases to trimming and J lost 6 bases, with 9 bases between them. CDR3 sequence: CASSFPPGNEQFF. The CDR3 nucleotides read TGTGCCAGCAGCTTCCCCCCAGGCAATGAGCAGTTCTTC.

The chain uses TRBV4-3 and TRBJ1-6, with 9 positions matching TRBD1. Trimming took 5 bases from V and 6 from J; bases not matched to a gene: 8. Per germline, CDR1 LGHNA and CDR2 YSLEER. This CDR3 is built from 16 residues. CDR3 nucleotides: TGCGCCAGCAGCGCCCGACAGGGGGAGGGTAATTCACCCCTCCACTTT. Its protein is CASSARQGEGNSPLHF.

The sample holds one count of this clone. The chain links TRBV4-3 to TRBJ2-6; D ambiguous. V was clipped by 1 base and J by 0 bases, with 10 bases between them. The germline CDR1 and CDR2 sequences are LGHNA and YSLEER. The CDR3 sequence is 17 residues long. CDR3 residues: CASSQVSWSSGANVLTF. The CDR3 nucleotides are TGCGCCAGCAGCCAAGTGAGTTGGTCCTCTGGGGCCAACGTCCTGACTTTC.

The CDR3 protein is CASSHPPGVEQYF. CDR3 in DNA: TGTGCCAGCAGCCACCCCCCAGGGGTCGAGCAGTACTTC. The rearrangement links TRBV7-8 to TRBJ2-7, with D maybe TRBD1 (6 bases). The CDR3 loop spans 13 amino acids. V lost 5 bases, J lost 6 bases, and 14 bases lay in between. Germline values: CDR1 SGHVS, CDR2 FQNEAQ. The entire variable domain, with the rest obtained from reference TRBV7-8 and TRBJ2-7, is as follows: GAGVSQSPRYKVAKRGQDVALRCDPISGHVSLFWYQQALGQGPEFLTYFQNEAQLDKSGLPSDRFFAERPEGSVSTLKIQRTQQEDSAVYLCASSHPPGVEQYFGPGTRLTVT.

The chain recombines TRBV5-1 with TRBJ2-2; D is uncertain. Trimming shortened V by 3 bases and J by 3 bases, and 15 bases separated the two germline ends. This CDR3 region has 16 residues. CDR1 SGHRS and CDR2 YFSETQ come from the germline V gene. This chain's CDR3 is CASSWAPRGYTGELFF. DNA for the CDR3: TGCGCCAGCAGCTGGGCGCCGCGTGGGTACACCGGGGAGCTGTTTTTT.

A word on this clone: This sequence is one base from a far larger clone and is likely a read error. The sample has other DNA sequences that encode this CDR3 too. The J gene is TRBJ1-1, the V gene TRBV5-1, with a tentative D call TRBD1 (5 bases). The CDR3 has 14 residues. Germline V gives CDR1 SGHRS, CDR2 YFSETQ. The V and J ends lost 0 bases and 3 bases respectively, with 9 bases between them. The DNA of the CDR3 is TGCGCCAGCAGCTTGGCGGGGGGATACACTGAAGCTTTCTTT. It is translated as CASSLAGGYTEAFF.